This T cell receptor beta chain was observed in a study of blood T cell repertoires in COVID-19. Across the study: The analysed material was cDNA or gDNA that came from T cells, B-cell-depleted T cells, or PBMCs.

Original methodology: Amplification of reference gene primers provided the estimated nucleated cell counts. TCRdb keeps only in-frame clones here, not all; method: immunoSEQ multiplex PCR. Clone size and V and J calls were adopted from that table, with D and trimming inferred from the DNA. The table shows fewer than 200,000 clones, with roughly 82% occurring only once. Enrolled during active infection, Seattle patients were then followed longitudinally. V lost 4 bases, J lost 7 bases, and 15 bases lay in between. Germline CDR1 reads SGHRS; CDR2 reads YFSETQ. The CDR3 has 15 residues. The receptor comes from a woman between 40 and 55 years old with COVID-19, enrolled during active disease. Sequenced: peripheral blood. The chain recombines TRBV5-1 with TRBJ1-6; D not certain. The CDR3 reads CASSPNSGFNSPLHF. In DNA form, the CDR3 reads TGCGCCAGCAGCCCCAATTCGGGTTTCAATTCACCCCTCCACTTT.